This entry describes one T cell receptor (beta chain). Its antigen is not known. This entry belongs to a study of neoadjuvant anti-PD-1 for oral cavity cancer. Background on the study: Around day 43, patients without progression received a fourth nivolumab dose before surgery. Findings and caveats of the study: After neoadjuvant nivolumab, PBMC T cell clonality was significantly higher in non-responders than responders. Treg/Th17 ratio rose with pretreatment blood and fell with post-treatment tumor TCRbeta clonality.

Method: immunoSEQ multiplex PCR; TCRdb's copy keeps in-frame clones and lacks some. The sample gives about 14,000 clones, just under 75% of which show up once; 2.5% to 3.5% is in the top ten. V was shortened by 4 bases and J by 2 bases, with 9 bases between the two germline ends. Germline V gene sequence: CDR1 SNHLY, CDR2 FYNNEI. This CDR3 comprises 13 residues. Time point in this sample: after neoadjuvant nivolumab, at surgical resection. This sequence was found in a person aged 35-79 years with oral cavity squamous cell carcinoma. This sample comprised PBMCs, obtained after nivolumab (anti-PD-1) treatment. V usage is TRBV2 and J usage is TRBJ2-7; D remains ambiguous. The CDR3 spells CASSGVLTYEQYF. As DNA, the CDR3 is TGTGCCAGCAGTGGAGTCCTTACCTACGAGCAGTACTTC. Full variable domain (outside the CDR3, taken from reference TRBV2 and TRBJ2-7): EPEVTQTPSHQVTQMGQEVILRCVPISNHLYFYWYRQILGQKVEFLVSFYNNEISEKSEIFDDQFSVERPDGSNFTLKIRSTKLEDSAMYFCASSGVLTYEQYFGPGTRLTVT.